This T cell receptor (beta chain) derives from a study of shared clonotypes between healthy human individuals. As to this clone: Its antigen is currently unknown.

Whole-study results and caveats: Between a handful of donors, naive CD4 clonotypes were shared at a level of about 5.3%. The small donor group covered limited genetic and exposure diversity.

Profiled with immunoSEQ multiplex PCR; TCRdb holds only in-frame clones, not every one. The sample yields over a million clones, less than 99% seen once. The sequenced material came from naive CD4+ T cells sorted from blood. Subset specified: CD45RA+ positively selected. The receptor comes from a man aged 30 to 39 in good health.

This CDR3 reads CASRKTLLSTTSGNTIYF. The CDR3, as DNA: TGTGCCAGCAGAAAGACGCTCCTCTCGACAACGTCTGGAAACACCATATATTTT. The chain combines TRBV28 with TRBJ1-3, with unresolved D. CDR3 length: 18 amino acids. Trimming took off 6 bases at V and 1 base at J, with 22 bases between the two ends. Germline V gene sequence: CDR1 MDHEN, CDR2 SYDVKM.